This T cell receptor beta chain comes out of a study of blood T cell repertoires in COVID-19. The germline V and J ends were trimmed by 2 bases and 0 bases, with 17 bases remaining between them. There are 17 residues in the CDR3. Germline V CDR1 and CDR2: GTSNPN, SVGIG (reference sequence). Some clones are missing from TCRdb's copy, which holds only in-frame ones; the method was immunoSEQ multiplex PCR. The sample yields 160,000 or so clones, approximately 80% seen once. The gene calls are TRBV30 and TRBJ2-1, with a possible D match to TRBD2 (6 bases). The TCR sequence derives from a middle-aged man who had recovered from COVID-19. Sequencing was done on a sample of PBMCs or T cells enriched from blood (not recorded which). This CDR3 is CAWSPGRGGISYNEQFF. The DNA of the CDR3 is TGTGCCTGGAGTCCGGGTCGCGGAGGGATCTCCTACAATGAGCAGTTCTTC.